A single T cell receptor beta chain is shown here with its context. Its matching antigen is unknown. PCR employed 60 Vbeta and 13 Jbeta primers. Produced via immunoSEQ multiplex PCR; TCRdb's table is partial and in-frame only. In the table there are more than 85,000 clones, 76% of which are singletons. This record belongs to a study of cytomegalovirus exposure and HLA in healthy donors. The study, taken as a whole, reports: According to a later analysis, donors in an Asian-associated ancestry cluster reportedly had fewer N-insertions than the roughly 640-donor mean.

The sequence was obtained from a woman aged 45-60 years in good health and CMV-seropositive. The sequencing input was PBMCs.

The CDR3 region is CASRAGGADTQYF. The CDR3 bases are TGTGCCAGCAGGGCAGGGGGTGCAGATACGCAGTATTTT. V gene TRBV27 combines with J gene TRBJ2-3; 7 positions agree with TRBD1. This CDR3 spans 13 amino acids. Germline-derived CDR1 and CDR2 are MNHEY and SMNVEV (reference sequence). After removal of 6 bases from V and 4 bases from J, the junction contained 4 bases not matched to a gene.